This is a list of T cell receptor beta chains from one sample in a study of T-cell reconstitution after alpha-beta-depleted transplantation in children. TCRdb re-called the PCR reads through MiXCR, storing one row per CDR3 protein. The profile shows fewer than 550,000 distinct CDR3 sequences, over 9.5% of them singletons. Source: PBMCs, taken before TCRalphabeta/CD19-depleted stem cell transplant. These receptors were collected from a child between 2 and 9 years old with inherited bone marrow failure, due to receive a stem cell transplant. Both conserved end residues are part of each CDR3.

j_call v_call cdr3_aa
TRBJ2-1 TRBV28 CASRDDGYNEQFF
TRBJ2-7 TRBV7-9 CASSLAAGVVSYEQYF
TRBJ2-5 TRBV5-4 CASSRDNQETQYF
TRBJ2-1 TRBV18 CASSPLRAAKRDEQFF
TRBJ1-2 TRBV11-2 CASSLVPHPQDGYTF
TRBJ2-1 TRBV20-1 CSAVSSGLEFF
TRBJ2-1 TRBV27 CASSLGGLTEQFF
TRBJ2-7 TRBV27 CASSSTGTSYYERYF
TRBJ2-1 TRBV24-1 CATSDQSVAGGGNEQFF
TRBJ2-3 TRBV7-2 CASSPGSGTGGPQYF
TRBJ2-7 TRBV29-1 CSVEGGFNEQYF
TRBJ2-1 TRBV6-2/TRBV6-3 CASSYRDLQSNEQFF
TRBJ2-7 TRBV4-3 CASSHTGAGGYEQYF
TRBJ2-1 TRBV4-3 CASSQDRGWSYNEQFF
TRBJ1-1 TRBV29-1 CSVEDVQGLEAFF
TRBJ2-1 TRBV24-1 CATSDLRTSGSYNEQFF
TRBJ1-2 TRBV27 CASSLWHGREDGYTF
TRBJ2-7 TRBV28 CASSRHLVGYEQYF
TRBJ2-7 TRBV27 CASSLKVDPSYEQYF
TRBJ1-1 TRBV14 CASSQIGQGRFTEAFF
TRBJ1-1 TRBV27 CASSPLGLTGVGRDTEAFF
TRBJ2-1 TRBV20-1 CSARMTSGFYNEQFF
TRBJ2-1 TRBV5-1 CASSFAWAGAGSYNEQFF
TRBJ1-3 TRBV9 CASSATGNTIYF
TRBJ2-2 TRBV5-1 CASSLEQGTPLNTGELFF
TRBJ2-2 TRBV28 CASRLLAGVPGELFF
TRBJ2-7 TRBV29-1 CSVEGQANSPYEQYF
TRBJ2-3 TRBV7-9 CASSLSKTSDSDTQYF
TRBJ2-3 TRBV2 CASRQDTDTQYF
TRBJ1-5 TRBV27 CASSVVRSSNQPQHF
TRBJ2-5 TRBV21-1 CASSKERSTKETQYF
TRBJ1-1 TRBV5-1 CASSTQGGGNTEAFF
TRBJ2-4 TRBV20-1 CSAKLWREPKNIQYF
TRBJ1-2 TRBV7-9 CASSPNRGTSNYGYTF
TRBJ2-2 TRBV6-7 CATEPTSGRFNGELFF
TRBJ1-3 TRBV15 CATSGPPFGNTIYF
TRBJ2-7 TRBV11-2 CASSLGGGRGSFQYF
TRBJ2-3 TRBV20-1 CSASLTAGGTDTQYF
TRBJ2-1 TRBV6-1 CASSRVGMALDEQFF
TRBJ2-5 TRBV20-1 CSARALTSPGETQYF
TRBJ2-1 TRBV12-5 CASGLVLSRGIGGVTYGYNEQFF
TRBJ2-7 TRBV27 CASSTRVRNEQYF
TRBJ2-7 TRBV4-2 CASSQDLASESYEQYF
TRBJ2-3 TRBV5-1 CASSYGRRERITDTQYF
TRBJ2-1 TRBV25-1 CASSPYRQSMIYNEQFF
TRBJ2-4 TRBV20-1 CSASTYGTDKNIQYF
TRBJ2-5 TRBV5-6 CASSLWVGVGLETQYF
TRBJ2-3 TRBV12-3/TRBV12-4 CASSLGQHGSTDTQYF
TRBJ1-4 TRBV2 CASSGTDGNNEKLFF
TRBJ2-5 TRBV5-4 CASATRDFPETQYF
TRBJ2-2 TRBV3-1 CASSQRALSGELFF
TRBJ1-2 TRBV21-1 CASSLIISSDYGYTF
TRBJ2-2 TRBV11-2 CASSLDLRQGNTGELFF
TRBJ2-2 TRBV6-1 CASSELYTGELFF
TRBJ2-1 TRBV2 CASSTAGGQGAW
TRBJ2-1 TRBV27 CASSLAGQSEQFF
TRBJ1-3 TRBV12-3/TRBV12-4 CASSHRLVNTIYF